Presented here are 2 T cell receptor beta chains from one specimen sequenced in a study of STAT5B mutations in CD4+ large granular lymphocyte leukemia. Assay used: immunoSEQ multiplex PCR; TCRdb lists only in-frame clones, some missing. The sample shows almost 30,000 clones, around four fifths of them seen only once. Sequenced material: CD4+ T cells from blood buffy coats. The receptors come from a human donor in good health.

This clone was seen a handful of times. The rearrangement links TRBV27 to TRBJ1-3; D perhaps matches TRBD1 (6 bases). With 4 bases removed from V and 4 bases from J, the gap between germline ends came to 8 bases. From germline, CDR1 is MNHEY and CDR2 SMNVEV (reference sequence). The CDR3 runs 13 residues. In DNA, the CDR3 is TGTGCCAGCAGTTCGGACAGCGGAAACACCATATATTTT. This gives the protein CASSSDSGNTIYF.

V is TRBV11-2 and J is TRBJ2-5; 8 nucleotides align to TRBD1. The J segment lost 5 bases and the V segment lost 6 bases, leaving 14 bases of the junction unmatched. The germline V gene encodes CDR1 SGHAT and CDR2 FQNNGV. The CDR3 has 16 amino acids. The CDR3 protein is CASSPGQGPTHETQYF. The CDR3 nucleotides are TGTGCCAGCAGTCCTGGACAGGGCCCTACCCACGAGACCCAGTACTTC.